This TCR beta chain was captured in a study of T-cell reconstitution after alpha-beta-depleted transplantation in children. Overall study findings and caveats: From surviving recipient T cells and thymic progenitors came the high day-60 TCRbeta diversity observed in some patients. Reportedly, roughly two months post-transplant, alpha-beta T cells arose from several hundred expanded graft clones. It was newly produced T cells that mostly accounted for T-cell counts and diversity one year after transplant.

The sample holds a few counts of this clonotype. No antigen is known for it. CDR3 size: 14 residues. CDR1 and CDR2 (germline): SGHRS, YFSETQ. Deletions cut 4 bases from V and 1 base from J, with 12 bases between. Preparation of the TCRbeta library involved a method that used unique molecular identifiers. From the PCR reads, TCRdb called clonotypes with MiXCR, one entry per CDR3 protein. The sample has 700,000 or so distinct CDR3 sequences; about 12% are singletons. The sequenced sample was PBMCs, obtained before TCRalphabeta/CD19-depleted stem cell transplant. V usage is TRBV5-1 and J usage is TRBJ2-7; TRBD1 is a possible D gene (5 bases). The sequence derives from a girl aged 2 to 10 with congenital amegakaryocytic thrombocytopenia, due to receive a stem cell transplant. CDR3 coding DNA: TGCGCCAGCAGCCCAGCCCCAGGGTCCTACGAGCAGTACTTC. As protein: CASSPAPGSYEQYF. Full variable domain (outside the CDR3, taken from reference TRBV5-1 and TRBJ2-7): KAGVTQTPRYLIKTRGQQVTLSCSPISGHRSVSWYQQTPGQGLQFLFEYFSETQRNKGNFPGRFSGRQFSNSRSEMNVSTLELGDSALYLCASSPAPGSYEQYFGPGTRLTVT.